Each of the 21 T cell receptor beta chains below was sequenced from the same sample in a study of blood T cell repertoires in COVID-19. Using immunoSEQ multiplex PCR, the repertoire was profiled, and TCRdb retains in-frame clones only, with some absent. The table records around 250,000 clones, about 88% of them present only once. Sequenced material: peripheral blood. The receptors derive from a woman aged 70 to 79 with active or convalescent COVID-19.

This chain joins TRBV5-1 and TRBJ1-5, with D unresolved. Germline CDR1 and CDR2: SGHRS and YFSETQ. Trimming took 5 bases from V and 4 from J, leaving 16 bases between them. The CDR3 loop spans 15 amino acids. The CDR3 coding sequence is TGCGCCAGCAGTTCGGGTGTTCCGGGGAATCAGCCCCAGCATTTT. The encoded protein is CASSSGVPGNQPQHF.

This clone came up a few times. V and J are TRBV24-1 and TRBJ2-5; 7 bases are shared with TRBD2. CDR1 is KGHDR, CDR2 SFDVKD, per germline. This CDR3 has 15 residues. Unmatched junction bases numbered 11, after V lost 6 bases and J lost 5 bases. CDR3 sequence reads: CATSSGGSGRETQYF. The DNA for the CDR3 is TGTGCCACCAGTTCGGGGGGATCGGGCCGGGAGACCCAGTACTTC.

The V and J genes are TRBV5-5 and TRBJ2-7, with D maybe TRBD2 (6 bases). The germline V gene has CDR1 SGHKS and CDR2 YYEKEE (reference sequence). The CDR3 sequence is 12 residues long. V dropped 1 base and J dropped 7 bases, with 9 bases sitting between them. The CDR3 spells CASSLFGGEQYF. CDR3 DNA: TGTGCCAGCAGCTTGTTTGGGGGGGAGCAGTACTTC.

The CDR3 loop is CASTRMGVVGNQPQHF. The CDR3 DNA reads TGTGCCAGTACCCGGATGGGAGTTGTGGGCAATCAGCCCCAGCATTTT. The chain is built from TRBV19 and TRBJ1-5; D is unclear. The CDR3 extends over 16 amino acids. Germline assignment: CDR1 LNHDA and CDR2 SQIVND (reference sequence). Trimming shortened V by 7 bases and J by 2 bases, and 18 bases separated the two germline ends.

The genes are TRBV3-1 (or the pseudogene TRBV3-2) and TRBJ1-3; D gene ambiguous. V lost 0 bases, J lost 0 bases, and 12 bases lay in between. The CDR3 contains 17 residues. Germline V lookup: CDR1 LGHDT, CDR2 YNNKEL (reference sequence). In nucleotides, the CDR3 is TGTGCCAGCAGCCAAGAAGTGAGGGTTTCCTCTGGAAACACCATATATTTT. It translates to CASSQEVRVSSGNTIYF.

This sequence joins TRBV14 and TRBJ1-4; no clear D gene. The germline V gene encodes CDR1 SGHDN and CDR2 FVKESK. This CDR3 has 14 amino acids. The V end was cut by 0 bases, the J end by 5 bases, with 7 bases between. The DNA for the CDR3 is TGTGCCAGCAGCCAAGATAACGGGAATGAAAAACTGTTTTTT. It codes for CASSQDNGNEKLFF.

This clone was seen a few times. The chain carries TRBV7-3 and TRBJ1-4; TRBD1 might be the D (6 bases). The V end was cut by 2 bases, the J end by 6 bases, with 13 bases between. The CDR3 is 15 amino acids. Germline V lookup: CDR1 SGHTA, CDR2 FQGTGA. The CDR3 sequence is CASSLAGASDEKLFF. The CDR3, as DNA: TGTGCCAGCAGCTTAGCGGGGGCCTCCGATGAAAAACTGTTTTTT.

The rearrangement links TRBV29-1 to TRBJ1-3; no firm D call. Germline CDR1 SQVTM, CDR2 ANQGSEA. This CDR3 has 12 amino acids. CDR3 bases: TGCAGTGCCGGGGTTTCTGGAAACACCATATATTTT. Residues: CSAGVSGNTIYF.

The genes are TRBV4-3 and TRBJ2-7, with D tentatively TRBD1 (6 bases). With 2 bases removed from V and 3 bases from J, the gap between germline ends came to 11 bases. Germline assignment: CDR1 LGHNA and CDR2 YSLEER. This CDR3 spans 14 amino acids. Here the CDR3 DNA reads TGCGCCAGCAGCCAATTCCGGGACATCTACGAGCAGTACTTC. This encodes CASSQFRDIYEQYF.

This clone was seen only once. In DNA, the CDR3 is TGTGCCAGCAGCCGTCCGGGTGCAACTAATGAAAAACTGTTTTTT. This gives the protein CASSRPGATNEKLFF. The chain links TRBV11-2 to TRBJ1-4; D call uncertain. V lost 5 bases and J 0 bases, leaving 10 bases between the germline ends. Germline lookup yields CDR1 SGHAT and CDR2 FQNNGV. The CDR3 extends over 15 amino acids.

V is TRBV18 and J is TRBJ2-5, with 8 bases fitting TRBD1. V trimming: 5 bases; J trimming: 2 bases; junction bases outside the gene matches: 7. CDR3 size: 15 residues. Germline V gene data show CDR1 as KGHSH and CDR2 as LQKENI. The CDR3 sequence is CASSFWGQVQETQYF. The CDR3 DNA reads TGTGCCAGCTCATTCTGGGGACAGGTTCAAGAGACCCAGTACTTC.

The V and J genes are TRBV19 and TRBJ2-1, with D possibly matching TRBD1 (5 bases). Germline CDR1 reads LNHDA; CDR2 reads SQIVND (reference sequence). The CDR3 extends over 15 amino acids. V was trimmed by 3 bases and J by 0 bases, leaving 9 bases between them. CDR3: CASSIDRLSYNEQFF. The CDR3 nucleotides read TGTGCCAGTAGTATCGACAGACTCTCCTACAATGAGCAGTTCTTC.

The J gene is TRBJ2-6, the V gene TRBV7-3, with D tentatively TRBD1 (6 bases). The CDR3 is 17 residues long. Trimming took off 4 bases at V and 1 base at J, with 14 bases between the two ends. Per germline, CDR1 SGHTA and CDR2 FQGTGA. The CDR3 protein is CASSSLTGQSGANVLTF. Written as DNA, the CDR3 is TGTGCCAGCAGCTCCCTGACAGGACAGTCTGGGGCCAACGTCCTGACTTTC.

This sequence joins TRBV3-1 (or the pseudogene TRBV3-2) and TRBJ1-6; possible D gene TRBD1, 5 bases. CDR1 LGHDT and CDR2 YNNKEL come from the germline V gene (reference sequence). With 4 bases removed from V and 9 bases from J, the gap between germline ends came to 13 bases. This CDR3 region has 14 residues. CDR3 sequence reads: CASSLIRRGSPLHF. The CDR3 DNA follows: TGTGCCAGCAGCCTTATCAGGAGGGGTTCACCCCTCCACTTT.

This chain uses TRBV6-1 with TRBJ2-5, with D perhaps matching TRBD2 (5 bases). The CDR3 totals 17 residues. Germline V gene sequence: CDR1 MNHNS, CDR2 SASEGT. The V and J ends lost 0 bases and 2 bases respectively, with 16 bases between them. The CDR3 is CASSEALRLALQETQYF. As DNA, the CDR3 is TGTGCCAGCAGTGAAGCGCTTCGGCTAGCCCTACAAGAGACCCAGTACTTC.

The chain uses TRBV5-4 and TRBJ2-7, with D possibly being TRBD2 (6 bases). The germline V and J ends were trimmed by 3 bases and 4 bases, with 11 bases remaining between them. The CDR3 is made up of 13 amino acids. The germline V gene encodes CDR1 SGHNT and CDR2 YYREEE (reference sequence). The CDR3 DNA follows: TGTGCCAGCAGCTCTGGAGGAGGGTACGAGCAGTACTTC. Translated: CASSSGGGYEQYF. The full variable domain, with the rest looked up from reference TRBV5-4 and TRBJ2-7, is ETGVTQSPTHLIKTRGQQVTLRCSSQSGHNTVSWYQQALGQGPQFIFQYYREEENGRGNFPPRFSGLQFPNYSSELNVNALELDDSALYLCASSSGGGYEQYFGPGTRLTVT.

This chain connects TRBV15 to TRBJ2-1, with D perhaps TRBD2 (5 bases). V was clipped by 0 bases and J by 10 bases, with 13 bases between them. Germline-derived CDR1 and CDR2 are LNHNV and YYDKDF (reference sequence). The CDR3 is made up of 14 amino acids. CDR3 in DNA: TGTGCCACCAGCAGAGATCGGGCGGGTCGCGAGCAGTTCTTC. It encodes CATSRDRAGREQFF.

The chain links TRBV19 to TRBJ2-5, with 12 nucleotides matching TRBD1. The CDR3 consists of 15 residues. V dropped 4 bases and J dropped 4; count of bases not matched to a gene: 4. The germline gives CDR1 LNHDA, CDR2 SQIVND (reference sequence). The CDR3, as DNA: TGTGCCAGTAGTACAGGGACAGGGGGCGGAGAGACCCAGTACTTC. Translated, it gives CASSTGTGGGETQYF.

The V gene is TRBV5-4, the J gene TRBJ1-1; D call uncertain. Germline assignment: CDR1 SGHNT and CDR2 YYREEE (reference sequence). The V gene lost 4 bases and the J gene lost 3 bases, with 13 bases spanning the gap. The CDR3 loop spans 14 amino acids. CDR3 in amino acids: CASSPSRDYTEAFF. The CDR3 DNA is TGTGCCAGCAGCCCCTCGAGGGATTACACTGAAGCTTTCTTT. Based on the CDR3 plus reference TRBV5-4 and TRBJ1-1, the full variable domain is ETGVTQSPTHLIKTRGQQVTLRCSSQSGHNTVSWYQQALGQGPQFIFQYYREEENGRGNFPPRFSGLQFPNYSSELNVNALELDDSALYLCASSPSRDYTEAFFGQGTRLTVV.

The J gene is TRBJ1-2, the V gene TRBV5-5, with D possibly TRBD1 on 6 matching bases. V dropped 0 bases and J dropped 3 bases, with 12 bases sitting between them. Germline V lookup: CDR1 SGHKS, CDR2 YYEKEE (reference sequence). This CDR3 has 15 residues. The CDR3 here is CASSLGDRSYYGYTF. The DNA of the CDR3 is TGTGCCAGCAGCTTGGGCGACAGGTCATACTATGGCTACACCTTC.

This rearrangement joins TRBV18 to TRBJ1-4, with D uncertain. Trimming removed 6 bases from V and 8 bases from J, with 16 bases in between. Germline CDR1 reads KGHSH; CDR2 reads LQKENI. This CDR3 spans 14 amino acids. CDR3 sequence: CASSLGLGEEKLFF. CDR3 in DNA: TGTGCCAGCTCCCTTGGACTTGGCGAGGAAAAACTGTTTTTT.